This T cell receptor (beta chain) emerged from a study of cytomegalovirus exposure and HLA in healthy donors (dated by TCRdb to the late 2010s). Regarding the research as a whole: An earlier analysis of about 530 of the donors reported 276 Gb of sequence data and 117 million unique TCR beta sequences obtained from about 179 million T cells. Approximately 310 gigabases of sequencing data and tens of millions of unique TCR sequences were included in an early release covering about 700 HLA-typed donors. The genetic ancestry cluster associated with self-reported Caucasian donors included roughly 84% of the approximately 400 genotyped donors. The study aimed to test whether signatures of past pathogen exposure could be identified by cataloging public T cell receptors. The study profiled the T cell repertoires of under 700 subjects by immunosequencing and related them to cytomegalovirus serostatus. In addition to the first cohort of roughly 670 subjects, a separate validation cohort of approximately 120 different subjects was used. The study combined high-throughput TCR immunosequencing, statistical association of individual TCRs with disease status, and machine learning to predict cytomegalovirus infection status. To study patterns of TCR occurrence, a later analysis re-analyzed previously published TCR beta repertoires from just over 650 donors and added high-resolution HLA genotyping. Rather than drawing on any new phenotypic data, the later analysis identified candidate immune exposures from TCR beta sequences and the way those sequences occurred across donors. An earlier analysis of several hundred of the donors applied high-throughput TCR beta sequencing to assess whether each TCR beta V gene segment acted as functional or pseudogenic. Alongside the repertoire data, information on donor age, sex, ethnicity and CMV serostatus was compiled. Genome-wide SNP genotypes for about 65% of the roughly 700 donors were used in a later genetic analysis, which treated that subset as a discovery cohort. All discovery cohort repertoires had been generated using a single sequencing platform. HLA typing included class I and class II loci at four-digit resolution. Typing coverage varied by locus: about 620-630 donors for A, B, C, DRB1 and DQB1; some 520 for DQA1; about 600 for DPA1; fewer than 480 for DPB1. Four to six DR-DQ haplotypes were handled as single units for association and clustering, since linkage in the cohort was strong. Across around 400 genotyped donors of the cohort, an average of approximately 220,000 unique TCR beta nucleotide sequences per donor were sequenced, and 15% to 20% of those sequences were non-productive.

This clone was seen a handful of times. This receptor's antigen is unknown. One base away there is no much larger clone; base qualities are not given. The cohort was made up of around 720 healthy bone marrow donors. All cohort members were sampled while nominally healthy, although unrecorded immune exposures were likely present. The donor tested CMV seronegative and was one of the 352 seronegative cohort members. Every donor gave a peripheral blood sample, and the peripheral blood mononuclear cells from that sample were used for TCR beta sequencing. Genomic DNA extraction from the blood cell samples was performed with the Qiagen DNeasy Blood Extraction Kit. Points the paper makes about the study in general: A later analysis associated about 17,000 TCR beta sequences with specific HLA alleles at a false discovery rate of 0.05. Across donors, most TCR sequences were observed very rarely, whereas some public TCRs were present in many individuals. This cohort had only TCR beta chains sequenced, and the lack of alpha or paired-chain data limited which features could be detected. Three of the identified cytomegalovirus-associated TCR beta chains were confirmed in vitro to be specific for cytomegalovirus antigens. In a later analysis, HLA-associated TCR beta chains showed more clonal expansion and lower generation probabilities than non-associated chains that were equally common. Linkage disequilibrium might explain the correlated functional status among segregating V segments, but an unknown experimental factor could not be excluded. Because counts were too low, around 18 rarely observed V segments, including chromosome 9 orphons, were left out of the earlier analysis of 587 of the donors. A total of 164 TCR beta chains were listed by the study as associated with cytomegalovirus. When HLA alleles, especially DR and DQ, strongly co-occurred, attributing TCR associations to individual alleles was difficult. In a later analysis, the rate of TCR association differed among HLA loci, with DRB1 alleles having the most associated TCRs and HLA-C alleles having the fewest. According to a later analysis, parvovirus B19, influenza, CMV and Epstein-Barr virus appeared linked to several top co-occurrence clusters. In a later genetic analysis, a missense DCLRE1C variant was associated with V-gene and J-gene trimming of TCR beta chains, and the association was replicated in an independent cohort. Most CMV-associated TCR beta chains appeared to be HLA-restricted in a later analysis, and the HLA associations seemed to be driven largely by CMV exposure. In a later genetic analysis, fewer N-insertions in productive TCRs were reported among donors in an Asian-associated ancestry cluster than the 666-donor mean. Roughly uniform sequencing depth across donors was assumed in presence/absence analyses, although this assumption may not hold. In an earlier analysis of roughly 500 of the donors, most TCR beta V segments appeared in productive rearrangements about 87% or about 30% of the time, broadly matching IMGT annotations. The 87-base-pair reads could not distinguish some IMGT-functional V segments, including TRBV6-2 and TRBV6-3, so those segments were excluded. A cluster of highly shared sequence variants was judged likely to represent a technical artifact of the sequencing pipeline. HLA typing was unavailable for some donors at each locus, so association tests used only the typed subset. A further reported finding was that TCR beta sequences accurately predicted the HLA-A and HLA-B alleles for most subjects in the first cohort. The classifier was reported to diagnose cytomegalovirus status with high specificity and sensitivity in both the original cohort and the validation cohort. It was suggested by the authors that the approach could potentially be generalized to other disease states and immunological phenotypes. CMV serostatus was the only immune exposure information available for the cohort.

Counted from cysteine to phenylalanine, this CDR3 has 14 amino acids. This entry keeps only the CDR3 DNA: 42 bases, framed from base 1. Deletion took 0 bases off V and 4 bases off J, with a span of 9 bases between the germline ends. CDR1 and CDR2 are drawn from the germline V gene: SGHRS, YFSETQ. The library was built by means of the immunoSEQ multiplex PCR assay. For the multiplex PCR, a mixture combining 60 forward primers for TCR Vbeta segments and 13 reverse primers for TCR Jbeta segments was used. A multiplex PCR assay on genomic DNA amplified the CDR3 region of rearranged TCR beta genes. Amplified TCR beta libraries were sequenced as 87-base-pair reads on the Illumina HiSeq System. As for how the authors treated the data: In a later analysis, tens of millions of unique TCR beta chains were counted across the 500 to 850 repertoires, and roughly 9.9 million of these chains were shared by at least two donors. Raw reads were error-corrected and collapsed into unique sequences by a nearest-neighbor algorithm in which closely related sequences were merged to remove PCR and sequencing errors. Alignment of CDR3 sequences to IMGT reference sequences was used to assign V, D and J gene segments. Each retained sequence needed at least a six-nucleotide match to both a V gene segment and a J gene segment. A rearrangement was called productive if the CDR3 had no stop codons and remained in frame with V and J, and every other rearrangement was called non-productive. Following IMGT convention, CDR3 was defined as the stretch from the second conserved V-encoded cysteine to the conserved J-encoded phenylalanine. The earlier analysis of a few hundred of the donors excluded any sequence lacking an unambiguous match to a single V gene segment. In an earlier analysis of some 590 of the donors, a V segment was called functional when productive rearrangements were above 56.7%, and segregating when the standard deviation between donors exceeded 5%. A statistical classification framework was built to diagnose cytomegalovirus status from the catalog of TCR beta chain sequences. A later analysis assigned V and J genes by comparing TCR nucleotide sequences with IMGT/GENE-DB human TR gene sequences. A later analysis assigned CDR3 sequences and most-parsimonious VDJ recombination scenarios with the TCRdist pipeline. In a later analysis, each TCR beta chain was defined by its CDR3 amino acid sequence together with its V-gene family, and reads lacking a unique V-gene family were excluded. In a later analysis, fewer than 650 highly shared, low-generation-probability nucleotide sequences were removed to address suspected cross-contamination and a sequencing artifact. In a later analysis, a clonal expansion index for each public chain was calculated from normalized within-repertoire ranks of inferred template counts. Generation probabilities in a later analysis came from a VDJ recombination model fitted to out-of-frame rearrangements, and those results were checked against IGoR. In a later analysis, hypergeometric tests were used to score TCR-TCR, TCR-HLA and TCR-CMV co-occurrence, with a repertoire-size bias correction applied to TCR pairs. To estimate false discovery rates, a later analysis permuted the HLA or CMV assignments 20 times. In a later analysis, co-occurring TCRs were grouped using DBSCAN, and TCRdist sequence similarity was added for clustering within HLA-allele-positive subsets. Repertoires with fewer than 30,000 or more than 120,000 public chains, plus five repertoires with anomalous nucleotide sharing, were excluded from co-occurrence clustering. In TCRdb, the immuneACCESS table is reduced to in-frame sequences with V and J assigned. These tables do not hold every clone; where another copy was compared, an unresolved V gene accounts for under half, and the others remain unexplained. D and trimming were read from the DNA, whereas the V and J calls and clone size are those reported in that table. This sample is represented by around 130,000 clones; 70% to 80% of them were singletons. The ten largest clonotypes hold around 1.9% of the sample.

This receptor was identified in a woman between 45 and 65 years old in good health and CMV-seronegative. Recombination joined TRBV5-1 with TRBJ2-3; perhaps TRBD2 is the D gene, with 5 bases matching. The source material was PBMCs. The nucleotides read TGCGCCAGCAGCTTGGGCGGGTACCCAGATACGCAGTATTTT. Its protein reads: CASSLGGYPDTQYF.